This paragraph reports one T cell receptor (beta chain). This entry comes from a study of blood T cell repertoires in COVID-19. The overall study: PBMCs, B-cell-depleted T cells, or T cells were the source of the cDNA or gDNA that made up the material.

V lost 9 bases and J lost 7, with 16 bases in between. Germline values: CDR1 ENHRY, CDR2 SYGVKD. The CDR3 consists of 14 residues. Libraries were prepared by immunoSEQ multiplex PCR; TCRdb keeps only in-frame clonotypes and omits some of them. Here the sample spans 360,000 or so clones, approximately 89% being singletons. The receptor's source is a woman aged 55-75 years with COVID-19, enrolled during active disease. The specimen was peripheral blood. The chain links TRBV10-3 to TRBJ1-6; D is undetermined. The CDR3, as DNA: TGTGCCATTCGCGGTAGTAACGACAATTCACCCCTCCACTTT. Protein product: CAIRGSNDNSPLHF.